This T cell receptor beta chain came from a study of blood T cells in healthy people across ages. Broader study findings: While age rose, TCR beta diversity per million T cells dropped in a roughly linear way.

This clonotype turned up a few times. The antigen remains unidentified. Every sample yielded at least 6.5 million isolated PBMCs. The amount of total RNA extracted per sample was at least 5 micrograms. A sample-barcoded 5' primer and a J-beta primer mix were used in a second PCR of roughly 7 to 11 cycles. Unique molecular identifiers of 12 random nucleotides labeled each cDNA. TCRdb used MiXCR to reprocess the 5' RACE reads, holding one entry per CDR3 protein. This repertoire shows about 780,000 distinct CDR3 sequences, approximately 59% found once; its top ten account for about 27%. V lost 5 bases to trimming and J lost 13 bases; unmatched junction nucleotides: 12. The CDR3 runs 13 residues. Germline CDR1 reads SGHTA; CDR2 reads FQGTGA.

The clonotype was recovered from a man younger than 40 in good health. This chain links TRBV7-3 with TRBJ2-5; 8 bases fit TRBD1. The sequencing sample was made of blood. The CDR3 region is CASSPGTGKHLYF. As DNA, the CDR3 is TGTGCCAGCAGCCCCGGGACAGGAAAACACTTGTACTTC.